The clone carrying this T cell receptor (beta chain) was recorded many times. The antigen remains unidentified. The CDR3 sequence is 15 residues long. V lost 1 base and J lost 2, with 14 bases in between. Germline CDR1 reads DFQATT; CDR2 reads SNEGSKA (reference sequence). The data were obtained in a study of Graves' ophthalmopathy and Graves' hyperthyroidism. Broader study findings: Separation of ophthalmopathy from stable hyperthyroidism was achieved by a 13-signature model, at roughly 88% sensitivity and about 81% specificity.

RNA transcripts were the template, and TCR beta CDR3 regions were amplified from them. In the first round, RT-PCR was carried out with HTBI primers, and a multiplex PCR formed the second round. Each CDR3 protein is one row after TCRdb ran MiXCR on the multiplex PCR reads. This sample has some 360,000 distinct CDR3 sequences; about 17% occur once, and the top ten carry about 2.4%. Additional autoimmune diseases, uncontrolled infections, pregnancy or lactation disqualified patients. Clinical symptoms, serum thyroxine, TRAb, thyroid ultrasound and orbital computed tomography formed the basis of diagnosis.

The receptor was isolated from an adult woman with stable Graves' hyperthyroidism. Sequencing was carried out using peripheral blood. This chain links TRBV20-1 with TRBJ2-5; D perhaps matches TRBD2 (5 bases). The CDR3 DNA sequence: TGCAGTGCTAGAGCCGGAGGTTCGGTTCAAGAGACCCAGTACTTC. Protein: CSARAGGSVQETQYF.